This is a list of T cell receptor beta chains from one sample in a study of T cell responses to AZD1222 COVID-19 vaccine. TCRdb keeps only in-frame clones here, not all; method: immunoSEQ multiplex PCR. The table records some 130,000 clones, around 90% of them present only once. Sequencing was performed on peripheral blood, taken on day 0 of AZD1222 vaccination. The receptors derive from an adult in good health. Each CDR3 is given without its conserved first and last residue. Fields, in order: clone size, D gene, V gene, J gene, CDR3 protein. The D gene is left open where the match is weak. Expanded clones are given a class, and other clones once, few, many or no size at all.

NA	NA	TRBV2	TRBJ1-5	ARGGGNSNQPQH
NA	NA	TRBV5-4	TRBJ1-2	ASRAGVAYGYT
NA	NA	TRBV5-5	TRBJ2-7	ASSLGVGGPRSYEQY
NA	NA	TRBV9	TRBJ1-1	ASGGGNTEAF
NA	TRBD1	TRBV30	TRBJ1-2	AWSVRTSGGGYT
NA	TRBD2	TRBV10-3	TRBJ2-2	AISETSGNTGELF
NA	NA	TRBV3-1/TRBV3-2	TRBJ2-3	ASSQERQRTDTQY
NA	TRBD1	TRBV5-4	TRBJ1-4	ASSPGQGGEKLF
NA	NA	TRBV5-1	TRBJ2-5	ASSLEKIQETQY
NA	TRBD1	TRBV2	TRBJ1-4	ASKRDRGYEKLF
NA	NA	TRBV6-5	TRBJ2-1	ASTNGAERYNEQF
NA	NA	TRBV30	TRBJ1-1	AWSVSGGTEAF
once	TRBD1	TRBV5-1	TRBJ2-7	ASRGQGVNEQY
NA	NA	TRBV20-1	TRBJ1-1	SVRPNTEAF
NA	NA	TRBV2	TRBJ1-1	ASSVEGWAF
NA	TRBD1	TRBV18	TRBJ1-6	ASSPGQTNSPLH
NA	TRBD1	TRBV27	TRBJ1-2	ASSLTGGNYGYT
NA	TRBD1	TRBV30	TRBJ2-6	AWSRTGDSGANVLT
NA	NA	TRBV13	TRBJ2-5	ASSPRETQY
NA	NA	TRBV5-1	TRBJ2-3	ASSQAGTGDTQY
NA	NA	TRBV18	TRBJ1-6	ASSPNRATNSPLH
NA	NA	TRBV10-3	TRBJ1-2	AISESASYGYT
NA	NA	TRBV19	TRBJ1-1	ASCIRVNTEAF
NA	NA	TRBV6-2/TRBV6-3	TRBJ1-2	ASSPDSPDGYT
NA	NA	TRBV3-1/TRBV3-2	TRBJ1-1	ASRQSIEPTEAF
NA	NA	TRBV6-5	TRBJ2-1	ASSYSTAGLNNEQF
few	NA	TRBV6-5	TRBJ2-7	ASSYSGVAGNYEQY
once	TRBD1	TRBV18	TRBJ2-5	ASSPTDRAGQETQY
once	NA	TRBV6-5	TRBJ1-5	ASSGTDLQPQH
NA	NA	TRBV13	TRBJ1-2	ASTLGPRDYGYT
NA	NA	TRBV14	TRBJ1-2	ASSQLGDLSYGYT
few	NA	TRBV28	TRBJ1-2	ASSTGHGYT
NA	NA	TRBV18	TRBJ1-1	ASSPVQGEAF
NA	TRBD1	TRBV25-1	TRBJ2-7	ASSESQGTGPPYEQY
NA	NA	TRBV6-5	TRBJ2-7	ASTRGGAYEQY
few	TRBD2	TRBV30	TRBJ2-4	AWSVTGGPGNIQY
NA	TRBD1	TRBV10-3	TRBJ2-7	AISVHGQGDYEQY
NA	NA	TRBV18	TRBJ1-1	ASSPGDWGAF
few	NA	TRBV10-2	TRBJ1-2	ASGENRGYT
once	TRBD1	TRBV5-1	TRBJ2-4	ASSLRGGMDIQY
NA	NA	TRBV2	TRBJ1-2	ASSESGVGGGYT
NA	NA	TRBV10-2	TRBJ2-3	ASRPVSTDTQY
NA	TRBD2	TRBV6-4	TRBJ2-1	ASSHEGPSGNEQF
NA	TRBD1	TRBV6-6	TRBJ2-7	ATTGDPSPEQY
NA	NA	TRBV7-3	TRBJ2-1	ASSLLGEYNEQF
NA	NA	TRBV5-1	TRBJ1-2	ASSLNPGNNYGYT
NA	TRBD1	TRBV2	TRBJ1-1	ASSIRTGGLVTEAF
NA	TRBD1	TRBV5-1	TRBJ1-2	ASRTGMNNYGYT
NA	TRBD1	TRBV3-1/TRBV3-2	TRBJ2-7	ASSLGQGYEQY
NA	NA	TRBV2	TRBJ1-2	ASKEQGSENYGYT
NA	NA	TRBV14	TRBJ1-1	ASSHQYTEAF
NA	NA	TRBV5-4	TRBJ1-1	ASSLVGGEAF
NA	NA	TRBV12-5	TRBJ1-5	ASGLGHHSNQPQH
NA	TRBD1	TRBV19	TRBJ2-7	ATGQENSYEQY